This T cell receptor beta chain comes out of a study of beta chain features in type 1 diabetes. What was sequenced were expressed TCRB transcripts, since all of the isolated RNA had been reverse transcribed. TCRdb keeps only in-frame clones here, not all; method: immunoSEQ multiplex PCR. The sample has over 150,000 clones; roughly an eighth are singletons. The length of the CDR3 is 15 residues. V shed 2 bases and J 13 bases; nucleotides not matched to a gene: 9. Germline V gene data show CDR1 as MNHEY and CDR2 as SVGAGI. The source of this sequence is a woman between 18 and 29 years old in good health. Sequencing was carried out using central memory CD4+ T cells from blood. The chain employs TRBV6-5 and TRBJ1-4; 11 nucleotides match TRBD1. The CDR3 loop is CASSYTQDRGRGLFF. In DNA, the CDR3 is TGTGCCAGCAGTTACACACAGGACAGGGGGCGAGGACTGTTTTTT.